A single sample is the source of the 8 T cell receptor beta chains below, sequenced in a study of T-cell reconstitution after alpha-beta-depleted transplantation in children. Molecular barcoding with unique molecular identifiers was used for the TCRbeta library. One entry per CDR3 protein, called by TCRdb with MiXCR from the PCR reads. The sample records 800,000 to 1,000,000 distinct CDR3 sequences, roughly 29% being singletons. Source: PBMCs, mostly from graft donor cells, taken 360 days after TCRalphabeta/CD19-depleted stem cell transplant. The receptors stem from a boy under three years old who had a stem cell transplant for SCID, so the T cells may come from the graft donor.

The chain recombines TRBV20-1 with TRBJ1-2; a possible D gene is TRBD1 (5 bases). Per the germline V gene, CDR1 is DFQATT and CDR2 is SNEGSKA (reference sequence). This CDR3 has 14 residues. With 3 bases removed from V and 4 bases from J, the gap between germline ends came to 15 bases. The CDR3 reads CSASRGRKTYGYTF. The CDR3 bases are TGCAGTGCTAGCCGGGGACGGAAGACCTATGGCTACACCTTC.

V is TRBV7-3 and J is TRBJ2-3, with D maybe TRBD2 (6 bases). CDR1 is SGHTA and CDR2 is FQGTGA in the germline V gene. There are 15 residues in the CDR3. Deletions cut 6 bases from V and 4 bases from J, with 17 bases between. CDR3 in amino acids: CASRRTSGVADTQYF. The CDR3, as DNA: TGTGCCAGCAGACGCACGTCGGGGGTTGCAGATACGCAGTATTTT.

V is TRBV4-1 and J is TRBJ1-1; a possible D gene is TRBD1 (5 bases). Looked up from germline, CDR1 is MGHRA and CDR2 is YSYEKL. The CDR3 is 15 amino acids. V lost 4 bases and J 4 bases, leaving 16 bases between the germline ends. In DNA form, the CDR3 reads TGCGCCAGCAGCCCCCCGGAGGGGTTGGGCACTGAAGCTTTCTTT. Residues: CASSPPEGLGTEAFF.

The chain combines TRBV18 with TRBJ2-2; 10 bases are shared with TRBD1. The J segment lost 7 bases and the V segment lost 6 bases, leaving 5 bases of the junction unmatched. Germline-derived CDR1 and CDR2 are KGHSH and LQKENI. This CDR3 contains 14 residues. The CDR3 nucleotides are TGTGCCAGCTCCCTGACAGGGGGCTTCGGGGAGCTGTTTTTT. It yields the protein CASSLTGGFGELFF.

With regard to this clonotype: The DNA is left out, because the CDR3 cannot be placed on it with certainty; the CDR3 is given as TCRdb lists it. The chain combines TRBV5-1 with TRBJ2-3; TRBD1 was called by the table and not checked on the DNA. The CDR3 totals 18 residues, both ends included. Germline values: CDR1 SGHRS, CDR2 YFSETQ. CDR3 amino acids: CASSPHPTGYSVSDTQYF.

This clonotype was counted a few times. J is TRBJ2-7 and V is TRBV20-1, with D perhaps matching TRBD1 (6 bases). Germline loops: CDR1 DFQATT, CDR2 SNEGSKA (reference sequence). The CDR3 loop spans 12 amino acids. Between the trimmed V and J ends, which lost 0 bases and 7 bases, there was a span of 10 bases. The CDR3 coding sequence is TGCAGTGCTAGAGATGACGGGACAGAGCAGTACTTC. It yields the protein CSARDDGTEQYF.

This chain joins TRBV20-1 and TRBJ2-2; 7 bases match TRBD1. This CDR3 has 13 amino acids. Germline V gene data show CDR1 as DFQATT and CDR2 as SNEGSKA (reference sequence). J was trimmed by 3 bases and V by 6 bases; bases with no gene match: 4. The CDR3 sequence is CSAAQGYTGELFF. The DNA for the CDR3 is TGCAGTGCCGCACAGGGGTACACCGGGGAGCTGTTTTTT.

This clonotype was seen only a few times. The rearrangement joins TRBV9 to TRBJ1-1; TRBD1 matches 7 bases. V shed 4 bases and J 5 bases; nucleotides not matched to a gene: 14. CDR1 is SGDLS and CDR2 is YYNGEE in the germline V gene. This CDR3 has 16 residues. The CDR3 protein is CASSRMDRTVSTEAFF. In nucleotides, the CDR3 is TGTGCCAGCAGCAGAATGGACAGGACCGTGAGTACTGAAGCTTTCTTT.